The rows below give T cell receptor beta chains drawn from one sample of a study of cytomegalovirus exposure and HLA in healthy donors. Generated by immunoSEQ multiplex PCR, the TCRdb table keeps only in-frame clones and is missing some. The data contain 150,000 or so clones, 70% to 80% of them singletons. Material: PBMCs. Receptor source: a man between 18 and 29 years old in good health and CMV-seropositive. CDR3s include the opening cysteine and the closing phenylalanine or tryptophan. Fields, in order: CDR3 DNA, CDR3 protein, D gene, CDR3 length, V gene, clone size, J gene. D genes are given only for firm matches. For some rows the clone size is stated as once, few or many, or as a class when expanded; others skip it.

TGTGCCAGCAGTTCGAACAGGTCCCCCTACGAGCAGTACTTC,CASSSNRSPYEQYF,NA,14,TRBV28,NA,TRBJ2-7
TGTGCCAGCAGTGAAGGAGAGAACACTGAAGCTTTCTTT,CASSEGENTEAFF,NA,13,TRBV6-1,NA,TRBJ1-1
TGTGCCAGCAGCCGCGGGACAGGGACCGACGAAGCTTTCTTT,CASSRGTGTDEAFF,TRBD1,14,TRBV7-8,NA,TRBJ1-1
TGTGCCAGCAGCGAGGGAGCCGGGGAGCTGTTTTTT,CASSEGAGELFF,NA,12,TRBV11-2,NA,TRBJ2-2
TGTGCCAGCAGTGTAGTTTATTGGGACAGAGCTTCTGGAAACACCATATATTTT,CASSVVYWDRASGNTIYF,TRBD1,18,TRBV2,NA,TRBJ1-3
TGCGCCAGCAGCCAAGAGGGCGGGGGGCGGGGGAACACTGAAGCTTTCTTT,CASSQEGGGRGNTEAFF,NA,17,TRBV4-1,NA,TRBJ1-1
TGTGCCAGCAGCAAAGAGACAGCGATAGAGACCCAGTACTTC,CASSKETAIETQYF,NA,14,TRBV7-2,NA,TRBJ2-5
TGTGCCAGCAGTTTATCAGAACAGGGATCCGAGCAGTACTTC,CASSLSEQGSEQYF,NA,14,TRBV27,NA,TRBJ2-7
TGTGCCAGCAGTTACTCAGGGGGTTCTTCCTACGAGCAGTACTTC,CASSYSGGSSYEQYF,NA,15,TRBV6-5,NA,TRBJ2-7
TGTGCCAGCAGCTCTGGACAGGGATACGAAAAACTGTTTTTT,CASSSGQGYEKLFF,TRBD1,14,TRBV7-9,NA,TRBJ1-4
TGTGCCAGTAAAAAACTCCGGGACAGTAATCAGCCCCAGCATTTT,CASKKLRDSNQPQHF,TRBD1,15,TRBV19,few,TRBJ1-5
TGCGTCGCAGCTCAAAGCGGCGGTAGTTCCACAGATACGCAGTATTTT,CVAAQSGGSSTDTQYF,NA,16,TRBV10-1,NA,TRBJ2-3
TGTGCCAGCAGCGCGGGGACACTGAACACTGAAGCTTTCTTT,CASSAGTLNTEAFF,NA,14,TRBV9,NA,TRBJ1-1
TGTGCCAGCAGCACCCCAGGGGTCGCTGAAGCTTTCTTT,CASSTPGVAEAFF,NA,13,TRBV9,NA,TRBJ1-1
TGTGCCAGCAGCTTAGTTAACAGCAACTATGGCTACACCTTC,CASSLVNSNYGYTF,NA,14,TRBV11-2,once,TRBJ1-2
TGTGCCAGCAGCAAAACAGGGCAGGGGATCAACTATGGCTACACCTTC,CASSKTGQGINYGYTF,NA,16,TRBV21-1,NA,TRBJ1-2
TGCAGCGTTTTCGGACAGGGTAAAAACTATGGCTACACCTTC,CSVFGQGKNYGYTF,TRBD1,14,TRBV29-1,few,TRBJ1-2
TGTGCCATCAGTGATCCGGGGGGTATCCCCGCAACATCCTACGAGCAGTACTTC,CAISDPGGIPATSYEQYF,TRBD2,18,TRBV10-3,NA,TRBJ2-7
TGTGCCAGCAGTGAATCTAGCGGCTTCAATGAGCAGTTCTTC,CASSESSGFNEQFF,TRBD2,14,TRBV25-1,NA,TRBJ2-1
TGTGCCATCAGCTCCCGGGACAGGGCCACAGATACGCAGTATTTT,CAISSRDRATDTQYF,TRBD1,15,TRBV10-3,NA,TRBJ2-3
TGTGCCAGCAGTGATTTTGGTTGGGGTCCTAGTGGGGGGGCCAGGGAGCTGTTTTTT,CASSDFGWGPSGGARELFF,NA,19,TRBV2,NA,TRBJ2-2
TGTGCCAGCAGTTTCCAACTAGCGGGGGGCTCCTACGAGCAGTACTTC,CASSFQLAGGSYEQYF,TRBD2,16,TRBV28,few,TRBJ2-7
TGTGCCAGTAGTCGGGACAGTGCCTATCAGCCCCAGCATTTT,CASSRDSAYQPQHF,TRBD1,14,TRBV19,NA,TRBJ1-5
TGCGCCAGCAGCTCGGACCCAACCGGGGAGCCGTTTTTT,CASSSDPTGEPFF,NA,13,TRBV5-1,NA,TRBJ2-2
TGTGCCAGCAGCCAACAAGGCGAGGGTATCGCCCTCGAGCAGTACTTC,CASSQQGEGIALEQYF,NA,16,TRBV21-1,NA,TRBJ2-7
TGTGCCAGCAGTTACGGGACAGGCTACAATGAGCAGTTCTTC,CASSYGTGYNEQFF,TRBD1,14,TRBV6-5,NA,TRBJ2-1
TGTGCCAGCTCACCCTTTAGTACTGGGGCCAACGTCCTGACTTTC,CASSPFSTGANVLTF,NA,15,TRBV18,NA,TRBJ2-6
TGTGCCAGTACCTCGATGGACACCTATGGCTACACCTTC,CASTSMDTYGYTF,NA,13,TRBV19,NA,TRBJ1-2
TGTGCCAGTAGAAGGGGACAGGGTGGATCTAACTATGGCTACACCTTC,CASRRGQGGSNYGYTF,TRBD1,16,TRBV19,few,TRBJ1-2
TGTGCCAGCAGTGGGGGCCTCTCTGGGGTAGGAGATACGCAGTATTTT,CASSGGLSGVGDTQYF,NA,16,TRBV6-1,NA,TRBJ2-3
TGTGCCAGCAGCTTAATCACAGGCACAGATACGCAGTATTTT,CASSLITGTDTQYF,NA,14,TRBV7-2,NA,TRBJ2-3
TGTGCCAGCAACATATGGGGGGGCCGAATCAATGAGCAGTTCTTC,CASNIWGGRINEQFF,NA,15,TRBV5-4,few,TRBJ2-1
TGTGCCAGCAGTTTATATGGGGCCCCCTACGAGCAGTACTTC,CASSLYGAPYEQYF,NA,14,TRBV28,NA,TRBJ2-7
TGTGCCAGCAGCTATGGACCTTCGGGGACAGGCCCTGAAAAACTGTTTTTT,CASSYGPSGTGPEKLFF,TRBD1,17,TRBV7-6,NA,TRBJ1-4
TGTGCCAGCAGCCCCTCAGGCTTCTCCTACAATGAGCAGTTCTTC,CASSPSGFSYNEQFF,NA,15,TRBV7-2,NA,TRBJ2-1
TGCGCCAGCAGCCTACTACAGGTTTCAGGGGAGCTGTTTTTT,CASSLLQVSGELFF,NA,14,TRBV5-1,NA,TRBJ2-2
TGTGCCAGCAGCGAGCGGGGGTCCTACGAGCAGTACTTC,CASSERGSYEQYF,TRBD2,13,TRBV11-3,NA,TRBJ2-7
TGTGCCAGCAGCTTAGAGGCGGGAGGGCGTTACGAGCAGTACTTC,CASSLEAGGRYEQYF,TRBD2,15,TRBV11-2,NA,TRBJ2-7
TGTGCCAGCAGCCTGGGACTAGGTGCCTACAATGAGCAGTTCTTC,CASSLGLGAYNEQFF,TRBD2,15,TRBV7-9,NA,TRBJ2-1
TGCAGCGGGCGACAGGGGGACCCCCAAGAGACCCAGTACTTC,CSGRQGDPQETQYF,TRBD1,14,TRBV29-1,NA,TRBJ2-5
TGTGCCAGCAGGGGCGGCGGGGTGAACACTGAAGCTTTCTTT,CASRGGGVNTEAFF,NA,14,TRBV27,NA,TRBJ1-1
TGTGCCAGCAGCTCTAACAGGTTCCGAGAGACCCAGTACTTC,CASSSNRFRETQYF,NA,14,TRBV5-6,NA,TRBJ2-5
TGTGCCAGCAGCCACCAGGACAGTAATTCACCCCTCCACTTT,CASSHQDSNSPLHF,NA,14,TRBV7-9,once,TRBJ1-6
TGTGCCAGCAGTTTGGCAGGTCAGCCCCAGCATTTT,CASSLAGQPQHF,NA,12,TRBV5-6,NA,TRBJ1-5
TGTGCCAGCAGCCCTACCTTTTTCGGGGTTCAGGAGACCCAGTACTTC,CASSPTFFGVQETQYF,NA,16,TRBV7-9,NA,TRBJ2-5
TGTGCCAGCAGTGAATGGGAGGGTGGCTATGGCTACACCTTC,CASSEWEGGYGYTF,NA,14,TRBV6-1,NA,TRBJ1-2
TGCGCCAGCAGCCCAGGGTGGGCGGAAATGAACACTGAAGCTTTCTTT,CASSPGWAEMNTEAFF,NA,16,TRBV4-1,NA,TRBJ1-1
TGCGCCAGCAGCCAAGTACCGACAGGGAGAAGCAATCAGCCCCAGCATTTT,CASSQVPTGRSNQPQHF,TRBD1,17,TRBV4-1,NA,TRBJ1-5
TGTGCTAGTGGTCCCGGGACTAGCGGGACCGCGGAGACCCAGTACTTC,CASGPGTSGTAETQYF,TRBD2,16,TRBV12-5,NA,TRBJ2-5
TGTGCCAGCAGCTTTGGACACACCCTCTCCTACGAGCAGTACTTC,CASSFGHTLSYEQYF,NA,15,TRBV11-2,NA,TRBJ2-7
TGTGCCATCAGGGGTAGCCTGGAGGAGACCCAGTACTTC,CAIRGSLEETQYF,NA,13,TRBV10-3,NA,TRBJ2-5
TGTGCCAGCAGTGATAGCGGGGCCCATACGAAGCAGTACTTC,CASSDSGAHTKQYF,TRBD2,14,TRBV6-1,NA,TRBJ2-7
TGTGCCAGTCACAGGGGGCTGAACACTGAAGCTTTCTTT,CASHRGLNTEAFF,TRBD1,13,TRBV6-1,NA,TRBJ1-1
TGTGCCAGCAGTGATCGAAAGGGGGGACTAAAGCAAGAGACCCAGTACTTC,CASSDRKGGLKQETQYF,NA,17,TRBV25-1,NA,TRBJ2-5
TGTGCCAGCAGCTTTTGGGACAGGGACTACGAGCAGTACTTC,CASSFWDRDYEQYF,TRBD1,14,TRBV7-9,NA,TRBJ2-7
TGTGCCAGCAGTTTAGCCGGGACTTATCCCCCCGAGCAGTACTTC,CASSLAGTYPPEQYF,NA,15,TRBV27,NA,TRBJ2-7
TGTGCCAGTGCCCCCACCGAAAAGCGGCCCTACGAGCAGTACTTC,CASAPTEKRPYEQYF,NA,15,TRBV19,NA,TRBJ2-7
TGTGCCAGCAGCTCCTATACAGGGCCTCTCTACGAGCAGTACTTC,CASSSYTGPLYEQYF,NA,15,TRBV5-4,once,TRBJ2-7
TGTGCCAGCAGCCTTTTCTCCGGCGGGGAGCTGTTTTTT,CASSLFSGGELFF,NA,13,TRBV27,NA,TRBJ2-2
TGTGCCAGCAGCCAAGGTCCCAGGCCCTCCTACGAGCAGTACTTC,CASSQGPRPSYEQYF,NA,15,TRBV5-6,few,TRBJ2-7